The present entry profiles one T cell receptor (beta chain) with its context. Its cognate antigen is unknown. Mixed chimerism was transient after nonmyeloablative marrow transplants from related graft donors. Unstimulated Tregs (CD4+CD25+CD127-) and CD4+CD25- non-Tregs were sorted from PBMCs. This specimen belongs to a study of Tregs in tolerant kidney transplant recipients. Trimming cost V 4 bases and J 8 bases, with 17 bases left between them. This CDR3 comprises 14 residues. From germline, CDR1 is SGHNT and CDR2 YENEEA. Profiled with immunoSEQ multiplex PCR; TCRdb holds only in-frame clones, not every one. The table includes about 64,000 clones, around 87% detected once. Study-wide findings and caveats: Findings come from small patient numbers and require larger validation. Nucleotide sequences could not be compared across some patients' samples due to primer changes. No direct test of biological reproducibility was done here.

The sequences come from CD4+ T cells from blood (PBMCs), collected 6 months after the transplant. This chain joins TRBV11-3 and TRBJ1-2; D possibly corresponds to TRBD1 (6 bases). This TCR came from a human patient who received a combined kidney and bone marrow transplant. Some T cells may have come from the graft donor. CDR3 nucleotides: TGTGCCAGCAGCTCCACAGGGAATTTGGGGGGCTACACCTTC. This sequence encodes CASSSTGNLGGYTF.